These 5 T cell receptor beta chains were sequenced from one sample in a study of post-analysis software for immune sequencing data. Study outcomes and limitations: Patients carried 4 or 5 TRBV segments more frequently than controls did, and TRBV5-6, TRBV5-1 and TRBV20-1 were among them.

The antigens of these receptors remain unknown. Unique molecular identifiers were built into the TCR beta cDNA libraries. TCRdb analysed the PCR reads with MiXCR anew, one entry per CDR3 protein. The data hold around 700,000 distinct CDR3 sequences, with roughly three fifths observed a single time. The sequenced sample was blood. These receptor sequences come from a girl aged 2-10 years with multiple sclerosis.

Here the CDR3 reads CASSLEGVQDLDQPQHF. In DNA form, the CDR3 reads TGTGCCAGCAGCTTAGAGGGCGTACAGGATTTGGATCAGCCCCAGCATTTT. The J gene is TRBJ1-5, the V gene TRBV11-2, with D possibly TRBD1 on 5 matching bases. CDR3 length: 17 residues. V lost 0 bases to trimming and J lost 5 bases, with 17 bases between them. Per germline, CDR1 SGHAT and CDR2 FQNNGV.

To note about this clonotype: Because the CDR3 is missing its conserved closing phenylalanine or tryptophan, this is likely a read error. The chain recombines TRBV6-5 with TRBJ2-6; D possibly corresponds to TRBD2 (5 bases). The CDR3 extends over 15 amino acids. Germline-derived CDR1 and CDR2 are MNHEY and SVGAGI. With 6 bases removed from V and 4 bases from J, the gap between germline ends came to 13 bases. In nucleotides, the CDR3 is TGTGCCAGCAGCTTGGCACCGGGAGGGGCCAACGTCCTGACTTGC. It is translated as CASSLAPGGANVLTC.

V usage is TRBV24-1 and J usage is TRBJ2-1; D gene uncertain. Germline V gene data show CDR1 as KGHDR and CDR2 as SFDVKD. CDR3 length equals 14 residues. V shed 1 base and J shed 5 bases, with 8 bases lying between them. CDR3 sequence (DNA): TGTGCCACCAGTGATTTCTTGGCAGACAATGAGCAGTTCTTC. Its protein product is CATSDFLADNEQFF.

This sequence joins TRBV29-1 and TRBJ2-1; 16 positions match TRBD2. CDR3 length: 17 amino acids. The germline V gene has CDR1 SQVTM and CDR2 ANQGSEA. The ends lost 6 bases at V and 2 bases at J; junction bases unmatched: 7. The CDR3: CSVAGTSGRGTYNEQFF. The CDR3 DNA reads as TGCAGCGTAGCCGGGACTAGCGGGAGGGGGACCTACAATGAGCAGTTCTTC.

Only a few counts were recorded for this clonotype. V is TRBV20-1 and J is TRBJ2-5, with 8 bases lining up with TRBD2. The germline CDR1 and CDR2 sequences are DFQATT and SNEGSKA (reference sequence). CDR3 size: 16 residues. The V and J ends lost 3 bases and 4 bases, in that order; junction bases with no gene match: 13. In DNA form, the CDR3 reads TGCAGTGCTAGGGTGGGACACAGCGGGAGTGGAGAGACCCAGTACTTC. Its protein is CSARVGHSGSGETQYF.